This TCR beta chain was sequenced during a study of shared clonotypes between healthy human individuals. Overall study results and limits: Relative to memory subsets, naive subsets generally showed larger estimated richness.

CD45RO-negative, CCR7-positively selected cells formed the naive CD8 fraction, excluding terminally differentiated effector memory CD45RA+ cells. Every immunoSEQ plate was one replicate of a subset's evenly spread DNA. The protocol was immunoSEQ multiplex PCR, while the TCRdb copy is restricted to in-frame clones and leaves out a portion. The sample includes hundreds of thousands of clones, approximately 95% of them seen just once. V dropped 2 bases and J dropped 2 bases, with 6 bases sitting between them. CDR1 is LNHDA, CDR2 SQIVND, per germline (reference sequence). The CDR3 covers 13 residues. Turning to this clone: Its antigen is undetermined.

The V gene is TRBV19, the J gene TRBJ1-1; D remains ambiguous. The specimen was naive CD8+ T cells sorted from blood. The receptor was derived from a woman aged 30 to 39 in good health. The CDR3 coding sequence is TGTGCCAGTAGTATATCAGATAACACTGAAGCTTTCTTT. Encoded protein: CASSISDNTEAFF.